The sequence of this T cell receptor beta chain was determined in a study of regulatory T cells in long-lasting Graves disease. Study findings and constraints: Persistent disease was associated with favored TRBV28 usage and with favored use of TRBJ1-2 and TRBJ2-5.

Time point denoted: persistent/refractory GD, antithyroid drugs over 5 years with positive TRAb. Construction of the TCR library relied on RNA isolated from PBMCs. Patients were from an endocrinology department in Xi'an, China. Construction of the TCR beta libraries employed iRepertoire HTBI primers in conjunction with Arm-PCR of CDR3 regions. TCRdb re-called the multiplex PCR reads with MiXCR, one entry per CDR3 protein. The top ten clones hold around 40% of a sample with 650,000 to 850,000 distinct CDR3 sequences, 25% to 30% of them seen once. There are 14 residues in the CDR3. Trimming took 4 bases from V and 3 from J; bases not matched to a gene: 4. The germline gives CDR1 SEHNR, CDR2 FQNEAQ (reference sequence). This clonotype was observed a few times. Its antigen is unidentified.

The chain carries TRBV7-9 and TRBJ1-1; 8 bases agree with TRBD1. This specimen was peripheral blood mononuclear cells (PBMCs), taken when the disease was refractory, from a patient treated with antithyroid drugs. The TCR was taken from a female donor with Graves disease. This chain's CDR3 is CASSSQGVHTEAFF. The CDR3 DNA sequence: TGTGCCAGCAGCTCACAGGGGGTACACACTGAAGCTTTCTTT. The full variable domain, rest sourced from reference TRBV7-9 and TRBJ1-1, is DTGVSQNPRHKITKRGQNVTFRCDPISEHNRLYWYRQTLGQGPEFLTYFQNEAQLEKSRLLSDRFSAERPKGSFSTLEIQRTEQGDSAMYLCASSSQGVHTEAFFGQGTRLTVV.